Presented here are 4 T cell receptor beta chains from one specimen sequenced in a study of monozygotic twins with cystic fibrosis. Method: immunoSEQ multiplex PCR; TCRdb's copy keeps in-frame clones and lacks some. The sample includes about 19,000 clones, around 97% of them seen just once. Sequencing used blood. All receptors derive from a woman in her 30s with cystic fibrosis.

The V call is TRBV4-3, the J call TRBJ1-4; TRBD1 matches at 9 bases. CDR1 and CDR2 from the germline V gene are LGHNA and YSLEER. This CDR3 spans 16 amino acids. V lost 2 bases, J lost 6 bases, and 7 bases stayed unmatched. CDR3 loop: CASSQSTGTGHEKLFF. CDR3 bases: TGCGCCAGCAGCCAATCCACCGGGACAGGGCATGAAAAACTGTTTTTT.

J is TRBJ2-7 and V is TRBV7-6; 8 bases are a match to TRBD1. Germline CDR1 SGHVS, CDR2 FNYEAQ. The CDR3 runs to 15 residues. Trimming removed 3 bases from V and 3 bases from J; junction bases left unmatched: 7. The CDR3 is CASSFGTGTLYEQYF. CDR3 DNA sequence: TGTGCCAGCAGCTTTGGGACAGGAACCCTCTACGAGCAGTACTTC.

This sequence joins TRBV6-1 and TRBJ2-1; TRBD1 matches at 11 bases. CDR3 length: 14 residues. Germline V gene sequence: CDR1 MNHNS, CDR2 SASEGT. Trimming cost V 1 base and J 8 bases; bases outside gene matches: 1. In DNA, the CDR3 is TGTGCCAGCAGTGAAGGGACAGGGGGCGATGAGCAGTTCTTC. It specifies CASSEGTGGDEQFF.

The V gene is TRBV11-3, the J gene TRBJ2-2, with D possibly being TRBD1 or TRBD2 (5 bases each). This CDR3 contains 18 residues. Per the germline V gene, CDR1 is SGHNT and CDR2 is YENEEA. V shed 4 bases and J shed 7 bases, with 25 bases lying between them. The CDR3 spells CASSYPGVEGVLIGELFF. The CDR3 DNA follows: TGTGCCAGCAGCTACCCCGGGGTCGAAGGGGTTCTAATCGGGGAGCTGTTTTTT.